This TCR beta chain stems from a study of blood T cell repertoires in COVID-19. Study summary: Some COVID-19 samples were acute and others convalescent; all came from the United States, Italy and Spain. In each case, the material was cDNA or gDNA derived from T cells, B-cell-depleted T cells, or PBMCs.

In the study's own analysis: Estimation of nucleated cell counts was performed using reference gene primer amplification. Method: immunoSEQ multiplex PCR; TCRdb's copy keeps in-frame clones and lacks some. That table supplies the V and J calls and clone size; D and trimming were determined from the DNA. This sample yields under 200,000 clones, of which 86% are seen a single time; about 0.95% belongs to the top ten. CDR1 and CDR2 (germline): SGHDT, YYEEEE. This CDR3 has 15 residues. V was clipped by 3 bases and J by 5 bases; unmatched bases: 5. The clonotype comes from a man younger than 30 with acute or convalescent COVID-19. The chain employs TRBV5-6 and TRBJ1-6, with 7 bases lining up with TRBD1. Sequencing was performed on peripheral blood. The CDR3, as DNA: TGTGCCAGCAGCTCCGGACAGGCCAATAATTCACCCCTCCACTTT. Residues: CASSSGQANNSPLHF.